This T cell receptor beta chain was sequenced in a study of cytomegalovirus exposure and HLA in healthy donors. The table came from immunoSEQ multiplex PCR; TCRdb's copy has only in-frame clones and leaves some out. The sample has 220,000 or so clones; around 90% are singletons. This TCR was recovered from a woman aged 18-29 years in good health and CMV-seropositive. Sequencing was carried out using PBMCs.

CDR3 sequence: CASRRVDYGYTF. The CDR3 nucleotides read TGTGCCAGCCGGAGGGTAGACTATGGCTACACCTTC. The chain couples TRBV6-1 to TRBJ1-2, with unresolved D. The length of the CDR3 is 12 residues. Trimming cost V 8 bases and J 3 bases, with 10 bases left between them. CDR1 is MNHNS, CDR2 SASEGT, per germline.